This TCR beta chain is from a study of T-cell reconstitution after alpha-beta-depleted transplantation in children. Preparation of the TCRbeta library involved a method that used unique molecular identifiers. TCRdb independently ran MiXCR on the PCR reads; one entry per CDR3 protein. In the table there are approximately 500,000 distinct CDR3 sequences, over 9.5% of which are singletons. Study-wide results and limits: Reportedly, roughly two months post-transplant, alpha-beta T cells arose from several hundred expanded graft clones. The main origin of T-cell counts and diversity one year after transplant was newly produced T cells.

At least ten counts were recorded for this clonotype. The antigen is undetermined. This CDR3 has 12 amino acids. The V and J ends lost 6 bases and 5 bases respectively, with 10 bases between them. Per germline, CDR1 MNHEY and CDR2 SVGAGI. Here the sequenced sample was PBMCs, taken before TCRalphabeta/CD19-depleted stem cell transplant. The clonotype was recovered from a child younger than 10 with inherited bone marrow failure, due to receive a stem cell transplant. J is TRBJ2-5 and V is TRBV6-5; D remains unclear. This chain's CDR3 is CASRTPQETQYF. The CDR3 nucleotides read TGTGCCAGCAGGACTCCTCAGGAGACCCAGTACTTC.